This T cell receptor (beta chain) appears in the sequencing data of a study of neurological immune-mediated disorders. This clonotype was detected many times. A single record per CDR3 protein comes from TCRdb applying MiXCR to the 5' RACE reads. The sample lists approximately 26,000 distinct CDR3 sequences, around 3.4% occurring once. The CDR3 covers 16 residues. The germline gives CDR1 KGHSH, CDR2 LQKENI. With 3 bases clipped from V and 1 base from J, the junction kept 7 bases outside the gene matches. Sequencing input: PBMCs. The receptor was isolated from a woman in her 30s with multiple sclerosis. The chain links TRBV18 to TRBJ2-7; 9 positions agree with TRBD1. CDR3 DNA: TGTGCCAGCTCACCCCTCGGGACAGGGCGATCCTACGAGCAGTACTTC. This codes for CASSPLGTGRSYEQYF.